Presented here are 3 T cell receptor beta chains from one specimen sequenced in a study of OX40 agonist ivuxolimab in advanced cancers. Repertoires were generated with immunoSEQ multiplex PCR, while TCRdb's copy carries only in-frame clones and drops some. The sample lists tens of thousands of clones; 85% to 90% were seen once. The material was CD4+ or CD8+ T cells sorted from blood, obtained in a trial of the OX40 agonist ivuxolimab. All receptors come from an adult with an advanced solid tumor such as melanoma, head and neck, liver or kidney cancer.

This clone appeared once. The chain combines TRBV28 with TRBJ2-7; 13 bases line up with TRBD2. The CDR3 is made up of 12 amino acids. CDR1 and CDR2 (germline): MDHEN, SYDVKM. After removal of 8 bases from V and 5 bases from J, the junction contained 0 bases not matched to a gene. The CDR3 DNA sequence: TGTGCCAGCGGACTAGCGGGAGACGAGCAGTACTTC. Translating gives CASGLAGDEQYF.

The V call is TRBV18, the J call TRBJ2-5, with TRBD1 matching over 10 bases. The germline gives CDR1 KGHSH, CDR2 LQKENI. The CDR3 is 15 amino acids. After removal of 1 base from V and 6 bases from J, the junction contained 5 bases not matched to a gene. This CDR3 reads CASSPLGTGVKTQYF. The CDR3 nucleotides are TGTGCCAGCTCACCACTCGGGACAGGGGTAAAGACCCAGTACTTC.

V usage is TRBV5-1 and J usage is TRBJ2-7; D gene ambiguous. From germline, CDR1 is SGHRS and CDR2 YFSETQ. This CDR3 spans 12 amino acids. Trimming cost V 1 base and J 4 bases, with 6 bases left between them. The CDR3 nucleotides read TGCGCCAGCAGCTTGCGGCCTTACGAGCAGTACTTC. Translating gives CASSLRPYEQYF.